This passage covers 15 T cell receptor beta chains from one sample sequenced in a study of T cell repertoires in cytomegalovirus infection. One entry per CDR3 protein, called by TCRdb with MiXCR from the reads. The sample has just under 500,000 distinct CDR3 sequences; roughly a third are singletons. These receptors lack a known antigen. The sample in question was cultured PBMCs, obtained from culture after CMV antigen stimulation. These receptors all stem from a human donor in good health (CMV status not recorded). Some clones in this sample may be carry-over from other donors' samples.

The chain joins TRBV6-2 or TRBV6-3 to TRBJ2-7; D unclear. The germline V gene has CDR1 MNHEY and CDR2 SVGEGT. V lost 6 bases and J lost 4, with 10 bases in between. The CDR3 spans 12 residues. CDR3 sequence (DNA): TGTGCCAGCAGCGATTATGATTACGAGCAGTACGTC. Amino acid sequence: CASSDYDYEQYV.

This clonotype showed up just a few times. The rearrangement uses TRBV19 and TRBJ2-1; TRBD2 matches at 7 bases. The CDR3 length is 14 residues. Germline CDR1 and CDR2: LNHDA and SQIVND (reference sequence). V lost 3 bases to trimming and J lost 7 bases; unmatched junction nucleotides: 6. The DNA of the CDR3 is TGTGCCAGTAGTATCGGGGGGAGGTCGAATGAGCAGTTCTTC. Its protein is CASSIGGRSNEQFF.

This clonotype was seen repeatedly, ten times or more. J is TRBJ2-7 and V is TRBV7-2; possibly TRBD2 for D (6 bases). CDR3 length: 15 residues. CDR1 and CDR2 (germline): SGHTA, FQGNSA. V was pared by 1 base and J by 3 bases, with 13 bases between. CDR3 sequence: CASSLEGGPHYEQYF. As DNA, the CDR3 is TGTGCCAGCAGCTTAGAAGGAGGGCCCCACTACGAGCAGTACTTC.

A single count supports this clonotype. Just one base apart from a much larger clone, this may be a read error. The gene calls are TRBV7-2 and TRBJ1-2, with D perhaps matching TRBD1 (5 bases). The CDR3 runs 21 residues. The germline CDR1 and CDR2 sequences are SGHTA and FQGNSA. The V end lost 5 bases, the J end lost 1 base, and 32 bases lay between the germline ends. The CDR3 here is CASSLSLAWTERKGDNYGYTF. CDR3 DNA: TGTGCCAGCAGCCTTTCCTTGGCATGGACGGAGAGGAAAGGGGATAACTATGGCTACACCTTC.

V and J are TRBV19 and TRBJ1-1, with D possibly being TRBD1 (5 bases). Germline CDR1 reads LNHDA; CDR2 reads SQIVND (reference sequence). V was pared by 7 bases and J by 2 bases, with 11 bases between. The CDR3 runs 13 residues. CDR3 DNA: TGTGCCAGTATGGAACAGGCTAACACTGAAGCTTTCTTT. It codes for CASMEQANTEAFF.

This clonotype appeared a few times. The chain joins TRBV29-1 to TRBJ2-7; TRBD1 matches 9 bases. V dropped 4 bases and J dropped 5; count of bases not matched to a gene: 6. Germline V gene data show CDR1 as SQVTM and CDR2 as ANQGSEA. The CDR3 contains 13 residues. The CDR3: CSVGGQGGDEQYF. DNA of the CDR3: TGCAGCGTTGGGGGACAGGGTGGGGACGAGCAGTACTTC.

This clonotype has more than one count but fewer than ten. This chain connects TRBV27 to TRBJ2-3; TRBD2 agrees at 9 bases. The CDR3 covers 18 residues. The V segment lost 2 bases and the J segment 3 bases; nucleotides outside the gene matches: 12. Germline CDR1 reads MNHEY; CDR2 reads SMNVEV (reference sequence). In DNA form, the CDR3 reads TGTGCCAGCAGTTTAGTGGGCCTAGCGGGATATTCTACAGATACGCAGTATTTT. The encoded protein is CASSLVGLAGYSTDTQYF.

V and J are TRBV4-1 and TRBJ1-2; D is unclear. There are 15 residues in the CDR3. V shed 1 base and J shed 0 bases, with 9 bases lying between them. Germline loops: CDR1 MGHRA, CDR2 YSYEKL. CDR3 loop: CASSQGGGSNYGYTF. CDR3 DNA sequence: TGCGCCAGCAGCCAAGGGGGAGGGTCTAACTATGGCTACACCTTC.

V gene TRBV5-1 combines with J gene TRBJ2-5, with unresolved D. Between the trimmed V and J ends, which lost 3 bases and 1 base, there was a span of 10 bases. The germline V gene has CDR1 SGHRS and CDR2 YFSETQ. The CDR3 sequence is 14 residues long. In DNA form, the CDR3 reads TGCGCCAGCAGCTCGAAAGGGCCCCAAGAGACCCAGTACTTC. Its protein is CASSSKGPQETQYF.

This clonotype turned up a few times. The rearrangement joins TRBV6-1 to TRBJ2-3; D unclear. This CDR3 has 16 amino acids. CDR1 is MNHNS, CDR2 SASEGT, per germline. V dropped 3 bases and J dropped 2 bases, with 15 bases sitting between them. DNA for the CDR3: TGTGCCAGCAGTGACCTACACGGTAGTGACACAGATACGCAGTATTTT. It specifies CASSDLHGSDTDTQYF.

Only a few counts were recorded for this clonotype. The gene calls are TRBV28 and TRBJ2-7, with D possibly being TRBD2 (6 bases). The germline V gene encodes CDR1 MDHEN and CDR2 SYDVKM. The ends were cut back, 6 bases at V and 3 bases at J, with 18 bases in the middle. This CDR3 has 15 amino acids. The CDR3 sequence: CASRSDTAGGYEQYF. The CDR3 nucleotides read TGTGCCAGCAGGTCAGACACCGCCGGGGGCTACGAGCAGTACTTC.

This clonotype was counted only a few times. This chain connects TRBV6-5 to TRBJ1-3, with D perhaps TRBD1 (5 bases). Trimming removed 0 bases at V and 0 bases at J, with 12 bases between. Germline-derived CDR1 and CDR2 are MNHEY and SVGAGI. The CDR3 sequence is 17 residues long. CDR3 region: CASSYSRGDHSGNTIYF. For the CDR3, the DNA is TGTGCCAGCAGTTACTCGAGAGGGGATCACTCTGGAAACACCATATATTTT.

This clonotype was seen a few times. The chain links TRBV12-3 or TRBV12-4 to TRBJ2-7; perhaps TRBD1 as D (5 bases). The CDR3 sequence is 14 residues long. The V end lost 4 bases, the J end lost 4 bases, and 14 bases lay between the germline ends. The CDR3 nucleotides read TGTGCCAGCAGTTCTTGGCAGGGTGGGTACGAGCAGTACTTC. This translates into CASSSWQGGYEQYF.

This clonotype was seen a few times. This chain links TRBV20-1 with TRBJ1-2; possible D gene TRBD1, 6 bases. This CDR3 is built from 14 residues. Germline values: CDR1 DFQATT, CDR2 SNEGSKA (reference sequence). V lost 4 bases to trimming and J lost 0 bases, with 12 bases between them. The CDR3 nucleotides are TGCAGTGCTAACAAACAGGGTTCTAACTATGGCTACACCTTC. Its protein is CSANKQGSNYGYTF.

V and J are TRBV10-3 and TRBJ1-2, with 7 bases lining up with TRBD1. The CDR3 sequence is 12 residues long. Trimming took 4 bases from V and 7 from J; bases not matched to a gene: 3. Looked up from germline, CDR1 is ENHRY and CDR2 is SYGVKD. The CDR3 here is CAISAGQAGYTF. Here the CDR3 DNA reads TGTGCCATCAGTGCCGGACAGGCTGGCTACACCTTC.